This note documents a single T cell receptor beta chain sequence. No antigen is known for it. TCRdb keeps only in-frame clones here, not all; method: immunoSEQ multiplex PCR. The sample lists under 250,000 clones, about 90% occurring once. With 0 bases removed from V and 8 bases from J, the gap between germline ends came to 13 bases. Germline-derived CDR1 and CDR2 are MGHRA and YSYEKL. The CDR3 spans 14 residues. This specimen belongs to a study of cytomegalovirus exposure and HLA in healthy donors. Study outcomes and limitations: Reportedly, diagnosis of cytomegalovirus status by the classifier showed high specificity and sensitivity. Across donors, most TCRs were seen rarely, yet some public ones were widespread.

The chain joins TRBV4-1 to TRBJ1-2; tentatively, D is TRBD1 (5 bases). The clonotype comes from a man aged 18 to 29 in good health and CMV-seropositive. Sequences were obtained from PBMCs. The CDR3 DNA sequence: TGCGCCAGCAGCCAAGATAAGGGGTCGATGGGCTACACCTTC. This codes for CASSQDKGSMGYTF.